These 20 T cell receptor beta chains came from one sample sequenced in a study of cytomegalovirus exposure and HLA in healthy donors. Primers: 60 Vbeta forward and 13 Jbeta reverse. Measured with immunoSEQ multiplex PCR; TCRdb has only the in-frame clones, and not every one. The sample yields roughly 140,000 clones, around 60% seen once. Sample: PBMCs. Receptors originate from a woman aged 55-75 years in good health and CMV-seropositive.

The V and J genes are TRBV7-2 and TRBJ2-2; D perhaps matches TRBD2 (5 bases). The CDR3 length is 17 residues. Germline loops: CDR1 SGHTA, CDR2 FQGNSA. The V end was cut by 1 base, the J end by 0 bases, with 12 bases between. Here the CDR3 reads CASSLDRQRTNTGELFF. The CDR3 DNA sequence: TGTGCCAGCAGCTTAGATCGTCAGCGGACGAACACCGGGGAGCTGTTTTTT. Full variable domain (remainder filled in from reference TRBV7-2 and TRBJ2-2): GAGVSQSPSNKVTEKGKDVELRCDPISGHTALYWYRQSLGQGLEFLIYFQGNSAPDKSGLPSDRFSAERTGGSVSTLTIQRTQQEDSAVYLCASSLDRQRTNTGELFFGEGSRLTVL.

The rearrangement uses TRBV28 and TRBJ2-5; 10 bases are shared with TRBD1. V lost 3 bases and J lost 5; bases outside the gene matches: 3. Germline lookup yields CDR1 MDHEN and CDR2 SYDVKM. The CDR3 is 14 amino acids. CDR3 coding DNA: TGTGCCAGCAGTTTCAGGACAGGGGGGGAGACCCAGTACTTC. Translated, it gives CASSFRTGGETQYF.

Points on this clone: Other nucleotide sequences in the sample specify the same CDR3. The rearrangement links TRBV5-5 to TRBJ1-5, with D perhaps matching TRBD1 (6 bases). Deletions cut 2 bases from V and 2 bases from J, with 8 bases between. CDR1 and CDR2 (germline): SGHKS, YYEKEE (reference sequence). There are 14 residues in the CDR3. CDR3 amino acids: CASSLQGGNQPQHF. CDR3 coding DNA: TGTGCCAGCAGCTTACAGGGAGGCAATCAGCCCCAGCATTTT.

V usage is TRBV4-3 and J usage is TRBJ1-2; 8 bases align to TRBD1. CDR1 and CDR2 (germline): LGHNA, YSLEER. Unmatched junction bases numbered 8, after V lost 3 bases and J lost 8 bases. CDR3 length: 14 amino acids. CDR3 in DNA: TGCGCCAGCAGCCACCCAGGGGGCGCGGGGGGCTACACCTTC. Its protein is CASSHPGGAGGYTF.

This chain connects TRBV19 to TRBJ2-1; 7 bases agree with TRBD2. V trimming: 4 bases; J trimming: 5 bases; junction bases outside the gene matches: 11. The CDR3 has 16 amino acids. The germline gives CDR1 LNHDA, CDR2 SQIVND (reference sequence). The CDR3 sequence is CASSTLLAVRNNEQFF. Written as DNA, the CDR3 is TGTGCCAGTAGTACTTTGCTAGCGGTTCGAAACAATGAGCAGTTCTTC.

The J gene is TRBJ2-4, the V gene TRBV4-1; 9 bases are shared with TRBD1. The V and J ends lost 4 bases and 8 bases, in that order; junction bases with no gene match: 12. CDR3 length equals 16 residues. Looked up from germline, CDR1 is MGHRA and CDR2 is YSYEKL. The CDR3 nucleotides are TGCGCCAGCAGCCTTAAAGCGGGACAGGGTCAGGACATTCAGTACTTC. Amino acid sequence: CASSLKAGQGQDIQYF.

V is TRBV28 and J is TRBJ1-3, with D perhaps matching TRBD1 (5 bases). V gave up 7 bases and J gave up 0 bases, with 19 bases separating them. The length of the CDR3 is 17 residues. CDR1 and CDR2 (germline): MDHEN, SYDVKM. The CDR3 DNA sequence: TGTGCCAGCACCTTGGGTGGGGCGAGCCTCTCTGGAAACACCATATATTTT. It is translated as CASTLGGASLSGNTIYF.

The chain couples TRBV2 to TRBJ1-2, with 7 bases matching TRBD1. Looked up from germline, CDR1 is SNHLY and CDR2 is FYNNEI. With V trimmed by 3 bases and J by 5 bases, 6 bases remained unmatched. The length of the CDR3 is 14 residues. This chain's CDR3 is CASSDGQGVYGYTF. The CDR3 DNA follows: TGTGCCAGCAGTGATGGGCAGGGGGTTTATGGCTACACCTTC.

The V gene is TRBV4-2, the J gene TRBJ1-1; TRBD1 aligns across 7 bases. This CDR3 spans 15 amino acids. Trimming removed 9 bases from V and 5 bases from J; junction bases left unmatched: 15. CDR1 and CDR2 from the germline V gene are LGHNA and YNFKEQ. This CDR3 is CASAGGDRVGTEAFF. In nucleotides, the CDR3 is TGTGCCAGTGCAGGGGGAGACAGGGTGGGTACTGAAGCTTTCTTT.

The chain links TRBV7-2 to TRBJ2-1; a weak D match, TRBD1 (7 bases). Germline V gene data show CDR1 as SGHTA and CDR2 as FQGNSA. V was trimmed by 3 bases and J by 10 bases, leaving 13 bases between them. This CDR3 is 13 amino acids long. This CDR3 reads CASSFRGAGEQFF. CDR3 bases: TGTGCCAGCAGCTTCAGGGGGGCGGGGGAGCAGTTCTTC.

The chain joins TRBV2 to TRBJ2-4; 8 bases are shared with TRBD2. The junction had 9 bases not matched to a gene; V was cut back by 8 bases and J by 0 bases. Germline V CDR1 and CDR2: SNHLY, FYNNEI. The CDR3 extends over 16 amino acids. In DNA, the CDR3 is TGTGCCAGCCAGCTGTCGGGGGGGGTAGCCAAAAACATTCAGTACTTC. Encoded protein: CASQLSGGVAKNIQYF.

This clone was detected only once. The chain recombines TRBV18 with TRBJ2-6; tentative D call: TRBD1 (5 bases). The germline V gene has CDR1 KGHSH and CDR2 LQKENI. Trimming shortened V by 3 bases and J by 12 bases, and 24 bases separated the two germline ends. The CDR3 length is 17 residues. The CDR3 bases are TGTGCCAGCTCACCCCCCCTGACAGTATCAATTTCTGGCGTCCTGACTTTC. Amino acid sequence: CASSPPLTVSISGVLTF.

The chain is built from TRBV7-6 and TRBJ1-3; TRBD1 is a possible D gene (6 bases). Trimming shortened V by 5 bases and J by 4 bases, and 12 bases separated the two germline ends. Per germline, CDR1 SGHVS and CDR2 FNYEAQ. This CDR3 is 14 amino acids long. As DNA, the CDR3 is TGTGCCAGCAGCACCCGGGACAAGGGAAACACCATATATTTT. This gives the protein CASSTRDKGNTIYF.

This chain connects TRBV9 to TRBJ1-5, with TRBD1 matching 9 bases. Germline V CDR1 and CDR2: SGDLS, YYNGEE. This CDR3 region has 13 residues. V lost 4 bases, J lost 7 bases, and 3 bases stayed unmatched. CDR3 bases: TGTGCCAGCAGCCGACAGGGGGACCAGCCCCAGCATTTT. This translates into CASSRQGDQPQHF.

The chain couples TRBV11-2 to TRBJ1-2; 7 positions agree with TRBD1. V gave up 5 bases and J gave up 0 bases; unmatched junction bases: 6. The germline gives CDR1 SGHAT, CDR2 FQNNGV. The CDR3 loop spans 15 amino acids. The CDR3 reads CASSPGGTTNYGYTF. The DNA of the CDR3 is TGTGCCAGCAGCCCAGGGGGAACAACTAACTATGGCTACACCTTC.

The CDR3: CASSAGLVRSSGANVLTF. The DNA for the CDR3 is TGTGCCAGCAGTGCGGGACTAGTCCGAAGCTCTGGGGCCAACGTCCTGACTTTC. This chain uses TRBV25-1 with TRBJ2-6, with 8 bases that match TRBD2. Germline lookup yields CDR1 MGHDK and CDR2 SYGVNS. The trim removed 4 bases at V and 0 bases at J, leaving 8 bases unmatched. The CDR3 length is 18 residues.

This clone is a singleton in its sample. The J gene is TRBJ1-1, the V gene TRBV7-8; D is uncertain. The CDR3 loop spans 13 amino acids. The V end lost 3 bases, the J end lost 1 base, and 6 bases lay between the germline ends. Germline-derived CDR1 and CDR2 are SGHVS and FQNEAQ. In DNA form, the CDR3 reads TGTGCCAGCAGCTTGGGAGAGAACACTGAAGCTTTCTTT. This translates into CASSLGENTEAFF.

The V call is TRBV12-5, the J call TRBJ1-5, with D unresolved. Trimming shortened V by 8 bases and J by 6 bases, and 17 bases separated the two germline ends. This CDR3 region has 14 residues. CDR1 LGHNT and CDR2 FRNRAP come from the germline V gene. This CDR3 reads CASSRGGAGQPQHF. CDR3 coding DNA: TGTGCTAGTTCAAGAGGAGGCGCGGGTCAGCCCCAGCATTTT.

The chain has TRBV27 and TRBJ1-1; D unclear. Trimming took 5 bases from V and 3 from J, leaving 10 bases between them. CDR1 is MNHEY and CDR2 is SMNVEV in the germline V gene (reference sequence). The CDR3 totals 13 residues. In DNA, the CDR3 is TGTGCCAGCAGTCCCAGGCTCCACACTGAAGCTTTCTTT. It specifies CASSPRLHTEAFF.

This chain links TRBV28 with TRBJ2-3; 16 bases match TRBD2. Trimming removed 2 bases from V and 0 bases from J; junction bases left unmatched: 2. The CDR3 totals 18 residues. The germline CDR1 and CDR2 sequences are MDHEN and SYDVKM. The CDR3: CASSLRGLAGGSTDTQYF. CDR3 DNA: TGTGCCAGCAGTTTAAGGGGACTAGCGGGGGGGAGCACAGATACGCAGTATTTT.